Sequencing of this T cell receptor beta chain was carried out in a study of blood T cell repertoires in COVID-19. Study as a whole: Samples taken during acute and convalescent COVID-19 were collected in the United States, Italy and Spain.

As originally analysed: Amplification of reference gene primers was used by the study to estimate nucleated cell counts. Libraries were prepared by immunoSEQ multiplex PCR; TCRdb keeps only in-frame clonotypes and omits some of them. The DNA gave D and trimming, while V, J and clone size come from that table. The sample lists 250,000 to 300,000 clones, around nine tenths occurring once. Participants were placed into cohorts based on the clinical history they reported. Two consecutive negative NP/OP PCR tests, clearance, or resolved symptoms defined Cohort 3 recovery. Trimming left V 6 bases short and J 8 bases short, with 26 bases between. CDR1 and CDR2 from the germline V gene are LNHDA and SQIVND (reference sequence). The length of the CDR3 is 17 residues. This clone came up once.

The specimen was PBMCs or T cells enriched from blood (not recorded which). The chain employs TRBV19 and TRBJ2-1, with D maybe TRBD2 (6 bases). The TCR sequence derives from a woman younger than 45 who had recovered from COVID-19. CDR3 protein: CASRTVWVADPRDEQFF. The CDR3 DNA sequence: TGTGCCAGTAGGACAGTCTGGGTAGCGGACCCTAGGGATGAGCAGTTCTTC.